Presented here are 20 T cell receptor beta chains from one specimen sequenced in a study of blood T cell repertoires in COVID-19. Measured with immunoSEQ multiplex PCR; TCRdb has only the in-frame clones, and not every one. This sample yields 200,000 to 300,000 clones, of which 70% to 75% are seen a single time; 3% to 3.5% belongs to the top ten. The sequencing sample was made of peripheral blood. The receptor set was obtained from an elderly woman with acute or convalescent COVID-19.

The genes are TRBV4-1 and TRBJ2-3; a possible D gene is TRBD1 (5 bases). Germline loops: CDR1 MGHRA, CDR2 YSYEKL. This CDR3 spans 18 amino acids. The V gene lost 1 base and the J gene lost 2 bases, with 19 bases spanning the gap. CDR3 nucleotide sequence: TGCGCCAGCAGCCAAGTGGGGCGGTTGGTCCGGAACACAGATACGCAGTATTTT. Amino acids: CASSQVGRLVRNTDTQYF.

The CDR3, as DNA: TGTGCCAGTAGTACGTGGGGGACAGCTAGCGAAAAACTGTTTTTT. Translating it yields CASSTWGTASEKLFF. J is TRBJ1-4 and V is TRBV19, with 7 positions matching TRBD1. The CDR3 runs 15 residues. The germline CDR1 and CDR2 sequences are LNHDA and SQIVND (reference sequence). Unmatched junction bases numbered 10, after V lost 4 bases and J lost 8 bases.

This chain links TRBV19 with TRBJ1-4, with D possibly being TRBD1 (5 bases). Germline CDR1 and CDR2: LNHDA and SQIVND (reference sequence). V lost 5 bases to trimming and J lost 13 bases, with 23 bases between them. This CDR3 spans 15 amino acids. The CDR3 region is CASSLQDTVGLRLFF. The CDR3 coding sequence is TGTGCCAGTAGTCTCCAGGACACAGTGGGTCTTAGACTGTTTTTT.

CDR3 sequence reads: CAWSGPGQGNTQYF. The CDR3 DNA follows: TGTGCCTGGAGTGGCCCAGGACAGGGTAACACGCAGTATTTT. The chain couples TRBV30 to TRBJ2-3; 8 nucleotides match TRBD1. The germline V gene encodes CDR1 GTSNPN and CDR2 SVGIG (reference sequence). With 1 base clipped from V and 9 bases from J, the junction kept 9 bases outside the gene matches. The CDR3 sequence is 14 residues long. Supplemented by reference TRBV30 and TRBJ2-3, the full variable domain reads SQTIHQWPATLVQPVGSPLSLECTVEGTSNPNLYWYRQAAGRGLQLLFYSVGIGQISSEVPQNLSASRPQDRQFILSSKKLLLSDSGFYLCAWSGPGQGNTQYFGPGTRLTVL.

The rearrangement joins TRBV7-2 to TRBJ1-6, with D tentatively TRBD1 (6 bases). V dropped 5 bases and J dropped 7 bases, with 12 bases sitting between them. The CDR3 has 14 residues. Germline V CDR1 and CDR2: SGHTA, FQGNSA. CDR3 in DNA: TGTGCCAGCAGCCGTAGACAGGAAAATTCACCCCTCCACTTT. Translating gives CASSRRQENSPLHF.

The genes are TRBV5-1 and TRBJ2-5; TRBD2 agrees at 8 bases. V lost 3 bases to trimming and J lost 4 bases; unmatched junction nucleotides: 5. The germline CDR1 and CDR2 sequences are SGHRS and YFSETQ. The CDR3 runs to 14 residues. CDR3 nucleotides: TGCGCCAGCAGCTATAGCGGGGTGGCAGAGACCCAGTACTTC. Translation gives CASSYSGVAETQYF.

Concerning this clone: Different DNA sequences within this sample yield the same CDR3. The chain couples TRBV5-1 to TRBJ1-2; D possibly corresponds to TRBD1 (5 bases). Trimming shortened V by 4 bases and J by 1 base, and 8 bases separated the two germline ends. The length of the CDR3 is 13 residues. CDR1 and CDR2 (germline): SGHRS, YFSETQ. CDR3 sequence reads: CASSPDSNYGYTF. Written as DNA, the CDR3 is TGCGCCAGCAGCCCTGACAGTAACTATGGCTACACCTTC.

This chain links TRBV4-1 with TRBJ2-4, with D hard to call. Trimming removed 4 bases from V and 0 bases from J, with 10 bases in between. In germline, CDR1 is MGHRA, CDR2 YSYEKL. The CDR3 is made up of 15 amino acids. The CDR3 DNA sequence: TGCGCCAGCAGCCCTCTGGCGGTAGCCAAAAACATTCAGTACTTC. Translated, it gives CASSPLAVAKNIQYF.

V and J are TRBV3-1 (or the pseudogene TRBV3-2) and TRBJ1-2; D unresolved. In germline, CDR1 is LGHDT, CDR2 YNNKEL (reference sequence). Trimming shortened V by 4 bases and J by 4 bases, and 19 bases separated the two germline ends. The CDR3 consists of 16 residues. CDR3 amino acids: CASSPLVSARGYGYTF. CDR3 coding DNA: TGTGCCAGCAGCCCCTTGGTGAGCGCGCGCGGCTATGGCTACACCTTC.

This clone was seen a handful of times. The sample holds other DNA sequences that translate to the same CDR3. This chain uses TRBV4-3 with TRBJ1-2; TRBD1 agrees at 7 bases. Germline assignment: CDR1 LGHNA and CDR2 YSLEER. The CDR3 covers 16 residues. V gave up 0 bases and J gave up 6 bases; unmatched junction bases: 10. CDR3 nucleotide sequence: TGCGCCAGCAGCCAAGATTGGGCTGGGACAGATGATGGCTACACCTTC. It specifies CASSQDWAGTDDGYTF.

The chain carries TRBV5-5 and TRBJ2-2, with D tentatively TRBD2 (6 bases). Germline CDR1 reads SGHKS; CDR2 reads YYEKEE (reference sequence). The CDR3 loop spans 17 amino acids. V lost 6 bases and J lost 0, with 18 bases in between. The CDR3 sequence is CASTLDGASANTGELFF. CDR3 in DNA: TGTGCCAGCACCCTGGACGGGGCTAGCGCGAACACCGGGGAGCTGTTTTTT.

The genes are TRBV19 and TRBJ1-2; 7 positions agree with TRBD1. The CDR3 covers 13 residues. The germline V gene has CDR1 LNHDA and CDR2 SQIVND (reference sequence). J lost 4 bases, V lost 8 bases, and 7 bases had no gene match. CDR3 nucleotides: TGTGCCAGTCTGGGACAGCTGGGCTATGGCTACACCTTC. It specifies CASLGQLGYGYTF.

This clone was recorded only once. V usage is TRBV6-5 and J usage is TRBJ1-4, with D hard to call. The CDR3 covers 14 residues. Trimming stripped 4 bases from V and 7 bases from J, with 13 bases between. Germline V gives CDR1 MNHEY, CDR2 SVGAGI. For the CDR3, the DNA is TGTGCCAGCAGTTTGGTGGGCGTTAGTGAAAAACTGTTTTTT. Amino acids: CASSLVGVSEKLFF.

The chain employs TRBV6-5 and TRBJ1-1, with TRBD1 identical over 7 bases. CDR1 and CDR2 (germline): MNHEY, SVGAGI. The CDR3 extends over 14 amino acids. The V and J ends lost 5 bases and 5 bases, in that order; junction bases with no gene match: 8. The CDR3 here is CASSTTQGRTEAFF. The CDR3 DNA is TGTGCCAGCAGTACAACACAGGGGAGGACTGAAGCTTTCTTT.

This clone has just one count. V and J are TRBV3-1 (or the pseudogene TRBV3-2) and TRBJ2-2; 8 nucleotides align to TRBD2. V lost 4 bases to trimming and J lost 4 bases; unmatched junction nucleotides: 5. CDR3 length: 15 residues. The germline CDR1 and CDR2 sequences are LGHDT and YNNKEL (reference sequence). The CDR3 DNA is TGTGCCAGCAGCCCAGCGGGGGTCGGCACCGGGGAGCTGTTTTTT. This gives the protein CASSPAGVGTGELFF.

This chain uses TRBV7-9 with TRBJ1-4; tentatively, D is TRBD1 (6 bases). The CDR3 length is 15 residues. Trimming removed 3 bases from V and 7 bases from J, with 15 bases in between. CDR1 is SEHNR and CDR2 is FQNEAQ in the germline V gene (reference sequence). The CDR3 sequence: CASSFGHRESEKLFF. The CDR3 region has the DNA TGTGCCAGCAGCTTCGGGCACAGGGAGAGTGAAAAACTGTTTTTT.

The chain joins TRBV3-1 (or the pseudogene TRBV3-2) to TRBJ2-3; 7 nucleotides align to TRBD1. The CDR3 has 15 residues. Germline V CDR1 and CDR2: LGHDT, YNNKEL (reference sequence). Trimming removed 4 bases from V and 3 bases from J; junction bases left unmatched: 7. The CDR3 is CASSRDRVGTDTQYF. The CDR3, as DNA: TGTGCCAGCAGCCGCGACAGGGTTGGTACAGATACGCAGTATTTT.

This sequence joins TRBV11-2 and TRBJ2-3; the match to TRBD2 covers 15 bases. CDR1 and CDR2 (germline): SGHAT, FQNNGV. The CDR3 runs to 18 residues. V trimming: 5 bases; J trimming: 3 bases; junction bases outside the gene matches: 9. The CDR3 sequence is CASSPRGGLAGGTDTQYF. CDR3 coding DNA: TGTGCCAGCAGCCCTAGAGGGGGACTAGCGGGGGGAACAGATACGCAGTATTTT.

The chain is built from TRBV18 and TRBJ2-5; the D is unclear. CDR1 and CDR2 (germline): KGHSH, LQKENI. The CDR3 is 13 amino acids. V gave up 2 bases and J gave up 2 bases, with 6 bases separating them. This CDR3 is CASSPNSQETQYF. CDR3 coding DNA: TGTGCCAGCTCACCAAACAGTCAAGAGACCCAGTACTTC.

The chain combines TRBV10-3 with TRBJ1-2; 7 nucleotides align to TRBD1. CDR1 is ENHRY, CDR2 SYGVKD, per germline. V was clipped by 6 bases and J by 0 bases; unmatched bases: 1. The CDR3 contains 13 residues. CDR3 residues: CAIRGQANYGYTF. The CDR3 DNA sequence: TGTGCCATCAGAGGACAGGCTAACTATGGCTACACCTTC.